This TCR beta chain stems from a study of T cell changes during pregnancy in multiple sclerosis. V shed 0 bases and J shed 4 bases, with 5 bases lying between them. This CDR3 comprises 13 residues. Per germline, CDR1 SGHTS and CDR2 YDEGEE. Method: immunoSEQ multiplex PCR; TCRdb's copy keeps in-frame clones and lacks some. The table lists approximately 31,000 clones, over 85% of them singletons, with less than 0.45% in the top ten. This receptor was obtained from a female donor in good health, enrolled as a control in a pregnancy study. This chain uses TRBV5-8 with TRBJ1-3; no reliable D call. Sample: CD4+ T cells from peripheral blood mononuclear cells, taken in the second trimester of pregnancy. Here the CDR3 reads CASSLGGGNTIYF. CDR3 DNA sequence: TGTGCCAGCAGCTTGGGAGGAGGAAACACCATATATTTT.